Listed here are 2 T cell receptor beta chains from one sample, sequenced in a study of shared clonotypes between healthy human individuals. Generated by immunoSEQ multiplex PCR, the TCRdb table keeps only in-frame clones and is missing some. This sample has roughly 1 million clones; 78% occur once, and the top ten carry approximately 0.5%. Sequenced sample: memory CD4+ T cells from PBMCs. Subset given: CD45RA-negative fraction. The receptors were gathered from a man aged 18 to 30 in good health. Some clones in this sample may be carry-over from other donors' samples.

The genes are TRBV6-9 and TRBJ2-4; 8 bases agree with TRBD1. The V gene end was trimmed by 6 bases and the J gene end by 0 bases; junction bases not matched to a gene: 7. Germline assignment: CDR1 MNHGY and CDR2 SVAAGI. This CDR3 region has 16 residues. CDR3 protein: CASSCQGALAKNIQYF. The CDR3 nucleotides read TGTGCCAGCAGCTGTCAGGGGGCACTAGCCAAAAACATTCAGTACTTC.

The genes are TRBV27 and TRBJ2-4, with D unclear. The CDR3 consists of 14 residues. The V gene's germline CDR1 is MNHEY and CDR2 SMNVEV (reference sequence). V gave up 4 bases and J gave up 5 bases, with 12 bases separating them. CDR3 amino acids: CASSSALTQNIQYF. CDR3 nucleotide sequence: TGTGCCAGCAGTTCTGCCCTGACGCAAAACATTCAGTACTTC.